The sequence of this TCR beta chain was determined in a study of regulatory T cells in long-lasting Graves disease. This clonotype appeared many times. With 1 base removed from V and 4 bases from J, the gap between germline ends came to 16 bases. This CDR3 spans 16 amino acids. Per the germline V gene, CDR1 is LGHDT and CDR2 is YNNKEL (reference sequence). Through Arm-PCR of CDR3 regions and iRepertoire HTBI primers, TCR beta libraries were built. Methods used by the authors: Sample data revealed under 75 TRBV and 12 to 15 TRBJ segments. Each CDR3 protein gets one entry after TCRdb re-called the multiplex PCR reads with MiXCR. It is TCRdb's table, rather than the study itself, that gives the V and J calls and clone size. The profile shows some 490,000 distinct CDR3 sequences, around 11% of them singletons. As for time point: newly diagnosed GD, antithyroid drugs for less than 3 months. Researchers made the TCR library from RNA that was extracted from PBMCs.

The same sample was also used in a study of T cells in Graves' hyperthyroidism and ophthalmopathy. That work states: Graves' hyperthyroidism was deemed stable given no ophthalmopathy progression within 18 months.

This clonotype was obtained from a woman in her twenties or thirties with Graves disease. The material was peripheral blood mononuclear cells (PBMCs), obtained at new diagnosis, from a patient treated with antithyroid drugs. The rearrangement links TRBV3-1 to TRBJ1-1, with D perhaps matching TRBD1 (5 bases). CDR3 amino acids: CASSQGWGPLGTEAFF. In DNA form, the CDR3 reads TGTGCCAGCAGCCAAGGGTGGGGACCTTTGGGCACTGAAGCTTTCTTT.